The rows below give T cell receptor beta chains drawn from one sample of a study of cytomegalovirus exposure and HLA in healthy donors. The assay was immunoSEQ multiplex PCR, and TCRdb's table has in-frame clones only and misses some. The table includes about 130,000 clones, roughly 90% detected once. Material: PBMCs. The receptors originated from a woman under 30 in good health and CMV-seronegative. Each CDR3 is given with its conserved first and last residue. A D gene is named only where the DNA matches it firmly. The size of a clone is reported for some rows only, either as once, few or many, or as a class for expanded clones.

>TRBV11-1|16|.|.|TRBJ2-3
TGTGCCAGCAGCTCCCTGGAACGGCGGATCACAGATACGCAGTATTTT
CASSSLERRITDTQYF
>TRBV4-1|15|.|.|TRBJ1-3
TGCGCCAGCAGCCCTTCGGGGAGCTCTGGAAACACCATATATTTT
CASSPSGSSGNTIYF
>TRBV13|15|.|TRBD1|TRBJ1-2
TGTGCCAGCAGCCTGCAGGGGGCTGAGGACTATGGCTACACCTTC
CASSLQGAEDYGYTF
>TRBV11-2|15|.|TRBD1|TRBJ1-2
TGTGCCAGCAGCTCACCCAGGGGGTCTGGCCATGGCTACACCTTC
CASSSPRGSGHGYTF
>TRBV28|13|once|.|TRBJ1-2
TGTGCCAGCTGCCCCGAGGGCGGCTATGGCTACACCTTC
CASCPEGGYGYTF
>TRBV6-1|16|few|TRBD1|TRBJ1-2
TGTGCCAGCAGTGCCGGGACAGGGGGAAGAGACTATGGCTACACCTTC
CASSAGTGGRDYGYTF
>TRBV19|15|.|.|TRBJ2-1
TGTGCCAGTAGTATCGGGGTATTTCGTCGGGGAGAGCAGTTCTTC
CASSIGVFRRGEQFF
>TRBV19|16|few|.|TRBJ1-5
TGTGCCAGTACCGCAAGGGCAGGGGATGGAGATCAGCCCCAGCATTTT
CASTARAGDGDQPQHF
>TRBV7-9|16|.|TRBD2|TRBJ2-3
TGTGCCAGCAGCCCCCAGGCGGGAGGGATCACAGATACGCAGTATTTT
CASSPQAGGITDTQYF
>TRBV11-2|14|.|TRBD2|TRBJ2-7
TGTGCCAGCAGATTGGGACTAGCGGGCTACGAGCAGTACTTC
CASRLGLAGYEQYF
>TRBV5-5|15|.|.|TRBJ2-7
TGTGCCAGCAGCTACGACAGGTACTCTTCCTACGAGCAGTACTTC
CASSYDRYSSYEQYF
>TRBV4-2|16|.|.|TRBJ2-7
TGTGCCAGCAGCCAAGATATGAGCGGGCCCTCCTACGAGCAGTACTTC
CASSQDMSGPSYEQYF
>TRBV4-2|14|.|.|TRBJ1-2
TGTGCCAGCAGCCAAGTAGGGCAGGGCTATGGCTACACCTTC
CASSQVGQGYGYTF
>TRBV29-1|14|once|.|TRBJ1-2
TGCAGCGTTGACGCAGACAGTCCTAACTATGGCTACACCTTC
CSVDADSPNYGYTF
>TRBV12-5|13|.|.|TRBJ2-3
TGTGCTAGTGGTTTGGGGGACAACTTGGCGCAGTATTTT
CASGLGDNLAQYF
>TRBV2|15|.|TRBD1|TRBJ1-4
TGTGCCAGCAGGGATGTCCCGGGACAGGACGAGGAACTGTTTTTT
CASRDVPGQDEELFF
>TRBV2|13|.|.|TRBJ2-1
TGTGCCAGCAGTGACGGCACTAGGAATGAGCAGTTCTTC
CASSDGTRNEQFF
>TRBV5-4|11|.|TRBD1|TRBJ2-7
TGTGCCTACAGGGGGTTTGGCGAGCAGTACTTC
CAYRGFGEQYF
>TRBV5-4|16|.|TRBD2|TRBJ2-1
TGTGCCAGCAGCCCCTCGGCGGGAGGGTCCTACAATGAGCAGTTCTTC
CASSPSAGGSYNEQFF
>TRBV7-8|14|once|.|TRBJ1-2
TGTGCCAGCAGCTTACCGGACAGTGGCTATGGCTACACCTTC
CASSLPDSGYGYTF
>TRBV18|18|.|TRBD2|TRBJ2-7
TGTGCCAGCTCAATGATTGCGTTGGCGGGAGGAAGCTCCTACGAGCAGTACTTC
CASSMIALAGGSSYEQYF
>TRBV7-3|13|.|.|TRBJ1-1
TGTGCCAGCAGCTTAAACAGGAACACTGAAGCTTTCTTT
CASSLNRNTEAFF
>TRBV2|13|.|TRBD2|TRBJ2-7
TGTGCCACCTGTAGCGGGCCCTTATACGAGCAGTACTTC
CATCSGPLYEQYF
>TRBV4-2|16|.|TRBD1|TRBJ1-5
TGTGCCAGCAGCCAAACTACGGGGACAGGGGATCAGCCCCAGCATTTT
CASSQTTGTGDQPQHF
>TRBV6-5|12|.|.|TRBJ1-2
TGTGCCAGCAGTTACTCGGCAGATGGCTACACCTTC
CASSYSADGYTF
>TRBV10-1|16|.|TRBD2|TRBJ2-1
TGCGCCAGCAGTGAGCTTACTAGCGGGAGGGCCGCTGAGCAGTTCTTC
CASSELTSGRAAEQFF
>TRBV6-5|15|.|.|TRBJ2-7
TGTGCCAGCAGTAGCCGACAGACGAAGTCCTACGAGCAGTACTTC
CASSSRQTKSYEQYF
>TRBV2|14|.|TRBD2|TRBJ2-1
TGTGCCAGCAGTGCTAGCGGGTTTTACAATGAGCAGTTCTTC
CASSASGFYNEQFF
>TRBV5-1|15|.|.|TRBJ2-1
TGCGCCAGCAGCTTGGGAGCGGACGCCTACAATGAGCAGTTCTTC
CASSLGADAYNEQFF
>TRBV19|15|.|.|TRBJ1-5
TGTGCCAGTAGCCAGGATGACAGTAGCAATCAGCCCCAGCATTTT
CASSQDDSSNQPQHF
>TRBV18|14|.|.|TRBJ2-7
TGTGCCAGCTCCCAGGGGGGACTTACCTACGAGCAGTACTTC
CASSQGGLTYEQYF
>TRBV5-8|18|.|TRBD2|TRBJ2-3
TGTGCCAGCAGCTCCGGGACTAGCGGGAGGAGACACACAGATACGCAGTATTTT
CASSSGTSGRRHTDTQYF
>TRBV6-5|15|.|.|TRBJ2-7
TGTGCCAGCACGACTAAAGGACCGCCCCTGGGGGAGCAGTACTTC
CASTTKGPPLGEQYF
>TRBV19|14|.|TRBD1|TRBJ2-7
TGTGCCAGTAGTATAGGTACAGGGGTTTACGAGCAGTACTTC
CASSIGTGVYEQYF
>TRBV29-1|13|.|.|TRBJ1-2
TGCAGCGTTGAGTCTGGGGAGGAATATGGCTACACCTTC
CSVESGEEYGYTF
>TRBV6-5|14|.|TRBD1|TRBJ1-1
TGTGCCGCCAAGGGGGCCACCGTGAACACTGAAGCTTTCTTT
CAAKGATVNTEAFF